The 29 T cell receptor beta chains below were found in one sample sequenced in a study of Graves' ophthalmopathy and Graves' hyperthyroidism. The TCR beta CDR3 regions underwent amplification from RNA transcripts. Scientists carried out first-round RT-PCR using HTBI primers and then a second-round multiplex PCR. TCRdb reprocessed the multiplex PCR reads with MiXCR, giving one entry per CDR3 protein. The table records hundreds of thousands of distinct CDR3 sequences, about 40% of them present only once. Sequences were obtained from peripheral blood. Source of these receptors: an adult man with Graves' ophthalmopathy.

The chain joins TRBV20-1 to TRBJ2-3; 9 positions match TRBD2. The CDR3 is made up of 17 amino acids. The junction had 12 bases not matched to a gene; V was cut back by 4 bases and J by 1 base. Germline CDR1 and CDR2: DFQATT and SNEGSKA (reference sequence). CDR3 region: CSATPRRLAGRTDTQYF. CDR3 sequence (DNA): TGCAGTGCTACTCCCCGACGTCTAGCGGGACGCACAGATACGCAGTATTTT.

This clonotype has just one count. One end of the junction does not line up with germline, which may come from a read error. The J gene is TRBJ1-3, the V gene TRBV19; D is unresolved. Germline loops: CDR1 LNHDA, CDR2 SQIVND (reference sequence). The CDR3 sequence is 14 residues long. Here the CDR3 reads CASTMDITRNTVYF. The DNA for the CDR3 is TGTGCCAGTACCATGGATATAACTAGAAACACCGTATATTTT.

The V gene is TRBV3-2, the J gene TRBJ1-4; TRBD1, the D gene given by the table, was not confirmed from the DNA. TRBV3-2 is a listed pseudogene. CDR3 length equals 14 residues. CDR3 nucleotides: TGTGCCAGCAGCCAGGGGGATACTAATGAAAAACTGTTTTTT. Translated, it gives CASSQGDTNEKLFF.

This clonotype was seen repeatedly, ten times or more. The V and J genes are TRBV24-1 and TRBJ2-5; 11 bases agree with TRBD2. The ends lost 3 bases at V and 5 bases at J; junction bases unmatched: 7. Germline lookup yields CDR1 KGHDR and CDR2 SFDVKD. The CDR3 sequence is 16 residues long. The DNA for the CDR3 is TGTGCCACCAGTGATACCTCTAGCGGGGGGCCGGAGACCCAGTACTTC. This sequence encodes CATSDTSSGGPETQYF.

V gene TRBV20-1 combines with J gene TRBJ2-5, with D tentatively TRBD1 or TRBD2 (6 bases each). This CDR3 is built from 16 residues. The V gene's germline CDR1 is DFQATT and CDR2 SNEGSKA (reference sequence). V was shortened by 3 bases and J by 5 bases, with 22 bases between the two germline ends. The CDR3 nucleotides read TGCAGTGCTAGCCCCACGGGGGCCGGGGGCCAGGAGACCCAGTACTTC. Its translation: CSASPTGAGGQETQYF.

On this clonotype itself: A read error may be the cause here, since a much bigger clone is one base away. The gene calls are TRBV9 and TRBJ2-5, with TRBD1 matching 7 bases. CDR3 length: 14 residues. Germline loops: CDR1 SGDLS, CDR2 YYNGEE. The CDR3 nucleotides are TGTGCCAGCAGCCTAGGACAGGTTCAAGAGGCCCAGTACTTC. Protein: CASSLGQVQEAQYF.

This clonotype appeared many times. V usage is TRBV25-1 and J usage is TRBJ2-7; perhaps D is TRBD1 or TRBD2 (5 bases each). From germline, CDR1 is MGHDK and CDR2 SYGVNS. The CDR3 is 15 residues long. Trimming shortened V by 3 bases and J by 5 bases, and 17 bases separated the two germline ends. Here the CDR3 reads CASSDGAQALDEQYF. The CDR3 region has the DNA TGTGCCAGCAGTGACGGGGCACAGGCTCTCGACGAGCAGTACTTC.

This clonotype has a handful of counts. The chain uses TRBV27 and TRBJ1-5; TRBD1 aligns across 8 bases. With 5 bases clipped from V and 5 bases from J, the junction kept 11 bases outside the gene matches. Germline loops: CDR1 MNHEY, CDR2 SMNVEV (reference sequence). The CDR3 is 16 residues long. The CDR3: CASSPSTGDVDQPQHF. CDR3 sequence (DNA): TGTGCCAGCAGTCCCTCGACAGGGGACGTCGATCAGCCCCAGCATTTT.

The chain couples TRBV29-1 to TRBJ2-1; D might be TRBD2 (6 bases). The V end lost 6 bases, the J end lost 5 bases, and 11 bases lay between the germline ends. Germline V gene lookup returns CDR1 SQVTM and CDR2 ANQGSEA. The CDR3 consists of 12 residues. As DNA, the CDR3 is TGCAGCGTGGACTTAGCGGACAATGAGCAGTTCTTC. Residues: CSVDLADNEQFF.

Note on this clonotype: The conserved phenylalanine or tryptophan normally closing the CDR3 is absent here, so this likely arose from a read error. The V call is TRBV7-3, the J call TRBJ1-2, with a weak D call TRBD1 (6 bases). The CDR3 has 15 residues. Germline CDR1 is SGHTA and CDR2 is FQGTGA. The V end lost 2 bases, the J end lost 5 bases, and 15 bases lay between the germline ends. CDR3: CASSLGGPSLYGYTS. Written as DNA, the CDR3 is TGTGCCAGCAGCTTAGGGGGCCCCTCCTTATATGGCTACACCTCC.

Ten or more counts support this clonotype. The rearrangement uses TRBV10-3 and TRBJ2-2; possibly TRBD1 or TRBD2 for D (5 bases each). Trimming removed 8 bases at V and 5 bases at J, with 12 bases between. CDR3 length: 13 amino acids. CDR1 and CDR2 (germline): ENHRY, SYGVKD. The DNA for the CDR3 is TGTGCCATCCGGGGCCTCGAGACCGGGGAGCTGTTTTTT. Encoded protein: CAIRGLETGELFF.

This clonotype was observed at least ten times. The CDR3 protein is CASSLSSRNTEAFF. The CDR3 nucleotides are TGTGCCAGCAGCTTAAGCTCCAGGAACACTGAAGCTTTCTTT. The rearrangement links TRBV7-3 to TRBJ1-1; no reliable D call. This CDR3 has 14 residues. Germline CDR1 is SGHTA and CDR2 is FQGTGA. V was cut by 1 base and J by 1 base, with 7 bases left in between.

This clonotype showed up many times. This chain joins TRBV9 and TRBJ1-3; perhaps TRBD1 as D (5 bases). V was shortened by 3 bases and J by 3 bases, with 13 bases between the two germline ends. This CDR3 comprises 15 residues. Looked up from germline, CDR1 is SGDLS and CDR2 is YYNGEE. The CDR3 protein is CASSAAGDFGNTIYF. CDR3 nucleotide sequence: TGTGCCAGCAGCGCTGCGGGGGACTTTGGAAACACCATATATTTT. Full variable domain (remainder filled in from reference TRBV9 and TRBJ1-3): DSGVTQTPKHLITATGQRVTLRCSPRSGDLSVYWYQQSLDQGLQFLIQYYNGEERAKGNILERFSAQQFPDLHSELNLSSLELGDSALYFCASSAAGDFGNTIYFGEGSWLTVV.

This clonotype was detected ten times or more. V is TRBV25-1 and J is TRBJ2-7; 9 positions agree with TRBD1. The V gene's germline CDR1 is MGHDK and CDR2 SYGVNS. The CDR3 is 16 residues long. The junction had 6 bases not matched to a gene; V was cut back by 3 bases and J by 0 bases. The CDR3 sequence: CASSEGQGGISYEQYF. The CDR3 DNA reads TGTGCCAGCAGTGAGGGACAGGGAGGGATCTCCTACGAGCAGTACTTC.

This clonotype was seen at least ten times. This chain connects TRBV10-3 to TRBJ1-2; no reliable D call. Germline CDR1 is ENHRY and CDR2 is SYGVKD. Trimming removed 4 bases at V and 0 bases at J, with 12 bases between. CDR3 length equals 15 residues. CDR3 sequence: CAISGSGSSNYGYTF. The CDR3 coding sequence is TGTGCCATCAGTGGATCGGGGTCTTCTAACTATGGCTACACCTTC.

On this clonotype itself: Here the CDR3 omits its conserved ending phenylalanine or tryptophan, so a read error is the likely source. The CDR3, as DNA: TGCGCCAGCAGCTTGACTAGCGGGAGGAGGCAAGAGACCCAGTACCTC. It encodes CASSLTSGRRQETQYL. The V call is TRBV5-1, the J call TRBJ2-5; 12 bases agree with TRBD2. This CDR3 is 16 amino acids long. The V and J ends lost 1 base and 2 bases, in that order; junction bases with no gene match: 3. The germline V gene encodes CDR1 SGHRS and CDR2 YFSETQ.

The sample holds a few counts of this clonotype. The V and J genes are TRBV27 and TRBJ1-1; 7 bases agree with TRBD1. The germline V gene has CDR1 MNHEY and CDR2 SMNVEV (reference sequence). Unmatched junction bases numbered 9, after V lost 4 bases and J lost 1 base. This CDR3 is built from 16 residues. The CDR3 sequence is CASSYRHRGPNTEAFF. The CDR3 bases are TGTGCCAGCAGTTACCGCCACAGGGGCCCGAACACTGAAGCTTTCTTT.

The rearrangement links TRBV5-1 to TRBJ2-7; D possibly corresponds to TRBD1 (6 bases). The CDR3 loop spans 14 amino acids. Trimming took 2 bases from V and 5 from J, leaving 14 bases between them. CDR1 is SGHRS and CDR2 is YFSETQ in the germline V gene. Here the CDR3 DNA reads TGCGCCAGCAGCTTCCCGGGACAAGGAAACGAGCAGTACTTC. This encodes CASSFPGQGNEQYF.

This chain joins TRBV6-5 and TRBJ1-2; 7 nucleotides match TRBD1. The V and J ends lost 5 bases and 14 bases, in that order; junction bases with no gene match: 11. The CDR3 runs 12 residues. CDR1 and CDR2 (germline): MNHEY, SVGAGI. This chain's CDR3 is CASSRTGGDITF. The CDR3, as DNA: TGTGCCAGCAGTAGGACAGGTGGTGATATTACCTTC.

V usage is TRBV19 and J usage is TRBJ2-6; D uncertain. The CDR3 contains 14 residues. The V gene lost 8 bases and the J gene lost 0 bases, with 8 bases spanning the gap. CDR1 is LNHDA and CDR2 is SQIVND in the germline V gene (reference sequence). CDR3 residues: CASRRASGANVLTF. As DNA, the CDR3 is TGTGCCAGTCGCCGGGCCTCTGGGGCCAACGTCCTGACTTTC.

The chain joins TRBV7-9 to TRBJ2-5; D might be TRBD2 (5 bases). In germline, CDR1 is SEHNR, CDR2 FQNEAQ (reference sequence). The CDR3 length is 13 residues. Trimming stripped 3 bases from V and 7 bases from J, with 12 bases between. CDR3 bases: TGTGCCAGCAGCTTGACCGGGGAGCGGACCCAGTACTTC. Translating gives CASSLTGERTQYF.

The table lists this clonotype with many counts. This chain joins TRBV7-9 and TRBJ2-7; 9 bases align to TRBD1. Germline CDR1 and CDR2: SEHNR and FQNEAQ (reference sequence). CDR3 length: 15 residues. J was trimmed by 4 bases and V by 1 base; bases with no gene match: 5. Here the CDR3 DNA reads TGTGCCAGCAGCTTAGTGGGGACAGGGAATTACGAGCAGTACTTC. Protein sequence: CASSLVGTGNYEQYF.

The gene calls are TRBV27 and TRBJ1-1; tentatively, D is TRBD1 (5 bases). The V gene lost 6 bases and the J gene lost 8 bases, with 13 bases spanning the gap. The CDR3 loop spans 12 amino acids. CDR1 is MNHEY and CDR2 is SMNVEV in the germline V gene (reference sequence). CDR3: CASRSQGSEAFF. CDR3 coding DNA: TGTGCCAGCAGGAGTCAGGGATCCGAAGCTTTCTTT.

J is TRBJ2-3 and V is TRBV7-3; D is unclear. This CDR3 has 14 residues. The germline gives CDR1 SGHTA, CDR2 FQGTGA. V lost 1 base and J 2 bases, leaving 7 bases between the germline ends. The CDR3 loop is CASSLSPLTDTQYF. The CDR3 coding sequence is TGTGCCAGCAGCTTAAGCCCACTCACAGATACGCAGTATTTT.

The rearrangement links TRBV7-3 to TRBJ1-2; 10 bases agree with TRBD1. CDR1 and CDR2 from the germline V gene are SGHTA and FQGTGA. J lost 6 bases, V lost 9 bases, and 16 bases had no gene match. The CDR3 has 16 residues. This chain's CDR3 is CASGFATGTGVDGYTF. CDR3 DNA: TGTGCCAGTGGCTTTGCTACCGGGACAGGGGTTGATGGCTACACCTTC.

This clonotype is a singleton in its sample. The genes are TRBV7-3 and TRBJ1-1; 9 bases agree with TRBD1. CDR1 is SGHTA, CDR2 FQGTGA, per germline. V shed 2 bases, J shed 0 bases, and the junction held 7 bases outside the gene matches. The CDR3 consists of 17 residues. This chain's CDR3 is CASSLGGTGLLNTEAFF. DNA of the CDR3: TGTGCCAGCAGCTTAGGGGGGACAGGGCTGCTGAACACTGAAGCTTTCTTT.

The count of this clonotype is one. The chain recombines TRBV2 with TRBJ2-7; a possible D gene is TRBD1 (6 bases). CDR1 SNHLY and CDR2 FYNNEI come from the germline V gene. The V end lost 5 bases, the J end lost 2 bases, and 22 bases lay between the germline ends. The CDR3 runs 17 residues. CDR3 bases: TGTGCCAGCAGTCAAAGCGCAAGCCGGGACACTACCTACGAGCAGTACTTC. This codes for CASSQSASRDTTYEQYF.

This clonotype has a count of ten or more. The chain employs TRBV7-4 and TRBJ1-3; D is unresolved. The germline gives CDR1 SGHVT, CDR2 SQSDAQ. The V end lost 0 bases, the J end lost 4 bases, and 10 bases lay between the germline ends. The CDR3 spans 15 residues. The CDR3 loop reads CASSLARIFGNTIYF. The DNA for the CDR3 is TGTGCCAGCAGCTTAGCCAGGATCTTCGGAAACACCATATATTTT.

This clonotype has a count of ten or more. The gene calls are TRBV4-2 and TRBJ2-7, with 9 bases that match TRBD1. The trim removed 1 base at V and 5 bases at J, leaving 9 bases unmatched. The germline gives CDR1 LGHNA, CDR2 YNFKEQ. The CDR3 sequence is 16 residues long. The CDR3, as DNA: TGTGCCAGCAGCCAAGGCAATACAGGGGGCAGGGACGAGCAGTACTTC. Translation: CASSQGNTGGRDEQYF.